Listed here are 28 T cell receptor beta chains from one sample, sequenced in a study of radiotherapy plus CTLA-4 blockade in lung cancer. The assay was immunoSEQ multiplex PCR, and TCRdb's table has in-frame clones only and misses some. The table records fewer than 50,000 clones, 80% to 90% of them present only once. Material: peripheral blood, obtained from a patient treated with radiotherapy plus ipilimumab. The receptors come from a human donor with non-small cell lung cancer whose response to radiotherapy plus ipilimumab could not be evaluated.

The rearrangement links TRBV5-5 to TRBJ2-1; 12 bases agree with TRBD2. This CDR3 is built from 16 residues. Germline CDR1 is SGHKS and CDR2 is YYEKEE (reference sequence). The ends lost 0 bases at V and 5 bases at J; junction bases unmatched: 3. The CDR3 loop reads CASSLEGLAGNNEQFF. CDR3 coding DNA: TGTGCCAGCAGCTTGGAAGGACTAGCGGGAAACAATGAGCAGTTCTTC.

V is TRBV10-2 and J is TRBJ2-5; 8 bases agree with TRBD1. TRBJ2-7 matches the DNA end more closely, so the J call is doubtful. The CDR3 is 15 amino acids. The germline gives CDR1 WSHSY, CDR2 SAAADI. The CDR3 reads CASSDMDRAGNEQYF. In DNA form, the CDR3 reads TGCGCCAGCAGTGACATGGACAGGGCTGGAAACGAGCAGTACTTC.

The rearrangement uses TRBV19 and TRBJ1-2; D remains unclear. The CDR3 has 14 residues. Germline V CDR1 and CDR2: LNHDA, SQIVND (reference sequence). The CDR3: CASRPTSSNYGYTF. CDR3 coding DNA: TGTGCTAGCCGGCCTACGTCGTCCAACTATGGCTACACCTTC.

This clone was detected only a few times. Its ends do not fully match the called genes, so a read error is possible. This chain joins TRBV28 and TRBJ1-1, with 8 bases identical to TRBD1. CDR3 length equals 13 residues. Germline V lookup: CDR1 MDHEN, CDR2 SYDVKM. The CDR3 spells CASSLSRTGIGIF. CDR3 in DNA: TGTGCCAGCAGTTTATCTCGGACAGGGATTGGTATCTTT.

The chain recombines TRBV19 with TRBJ1-2; the D is unclear. V was shortened by 2 bases and J by 3 bases, with 4 bases between the two germline ends. This CDR3 has 12 residues. The germline V gene encodes CDR1 LNHDA and CDR2 SQIVND (reference sequence). DNA of the CDR3: TGTGCCAGTAGTATATATGACTATGGCTACACCTTC. It encodes CASSIYDYGYTF.

The genes are TRBV19 and TRBJ1-5; D perhaps matches TRBD1 (6 bases). V lost 2 bases and J 3 bases, leaving 14 bases between the germline ends. The length of the CDR3 is 16 residues. Germline loops: CDR1 LNHDA, CDR2 SQIVND (reference sequence). The CDR3, as DNA: TGTGCCAGTAGTATAAACAGGGCCCGACCCAATCAGCCCCAGCATTTT. Translation: CASSINRARPNQPQHF.

In this sample, this clone turned up once. J is TRBJ1-1 and V is TRBV29-1; weak D call: TRBD1 (5 bases). Germline CDR1 is SQVTM and CDR2 is ANQGSEA. This CDR3 spans 14 amino acids. Trimming pared 7 bases from V and 5 bases from J, leaving 20 bases between. The CDR3 DNA follows: TGCAGCGGTGAGCCGGGACGGGGAGGGACTGAAGCTTTCTTT. As protein: CSGEPGRGGTEAFF.

V is TRBV6-1 and J is TRBJ1-1; maybe TRBD1 (5 bases). Germline loops: CDR1 MNHNS, CDR2 SASEGT. Trimming cost V 2 bases and J 5 bases, with 12 bases left between them. There are 14 residues in the CDR3. CDR3 residues: CASSEKGPGTEAFF. CDR3 in DNA: TGTGCCAGCAGTGAAAAGGGGCCGGGTACTGAAGCTTTCTTT.

The V gene is TRBV11-2, the J gene TRBJ2-7; the match to TRBD2 covers 14 bases. Trimming cost V 4 bases and J 5 bases; bases outside gene matches: 4. CDR1 and CDR2 from the germline V gene are SGHAT and FQNNGV. This CDR3 region has 15 residues. This CDR3 reads CASSSGLAGVDEQYF. Here the CDR3 DNA reads TGTGCCAGCAGCTCGGGACTAGCGGGGGTCGACGAGCAGTACTTC.

The genes are TRBV6-1 and TRBJ1-2; TRBD1 aligns across 10 bases. J gave up 8 bases and V 11 bases, and 8 bases lay outside the gene matches. CDR3 length: 12 amino acids. In germline, CDR1 is MNHNS, CDR2 SASEGT. CDR3 coding DNA: TGTGCCGGGCGACAGGGGGCGCGAGGCTACACCTTC. It encodes CAGRQGARGYTF.

J is TRBJ2-7 and V is TRBV5-1; the match to TRBD2 covers 8 bases. With V trimmed by 0 bases and J by 1 base, 12 bases remained unmatched. Germline values: CDR1 SGHRS, CDR2 YFSETQ. CDR3 length equals 18 residues. This chain's CDR3 is CASSLGTGGPSASYEQYF. In DNA form, the CDR3 reads TGCGCCAGCAGCTTGGGTACGGGGGGGCCGTCAGCATCCTACGAGCAGTACTTC.

The gene calls are TRBV29-1 and TRBJ2-1, with D possibly TRBD2 on 7 matching bases. The CDR3 runs 15 residues. CDR1 is SQVTM, CDR2 ANQGSEA, per germline. The V end lost 8 bases, the J end lost 0 bases, and 17 bases lay between the germline ends. For the CDR3, the DNA is TGCAGCTCAAGGGGGGGAGAAACCTCCTACAATGAGCAGTTCTTC. This gives the protein CSSRGGETSYNEQFF.

The CDR3 bases are TGCGCCAGCCGCCCTACAGGGACAGGCAATCAGCCCCAGCATTTT. Translating gives CASRPTGTGNQPQHF. The chain recombines TRBV4-1 with TRBJ1-5; TRBD1 matches 7 bases. CDR3 length equals 15 residues. Germline V gives CDR1 MGHRA, CDR2 YSYEKL. J lost 2 bases, V lost 8 bases, and 9 bases had no gene match.

The chain joins TRBV19 to TRBJ1-5, with a weak D call TRBD1 (6 bases). Trimming stripped 3 bases from V and 7 bases from J, with 13 bases between. Germline-derived CDR1 and CDR2 are LNHDA and SQIVND (reference sequence). This CDR3 spans 14 amino acids. The chain's CDR3 is CASSISQGRQPQHF. The CDR3 region has the DNA TGTGCCAGTAGTATCTCCCAGGGGCGGCAGCCCCAGCATTTT.

This chain connects TRBV5-1 to TRBJ1-1; D call uncertain. V lost 5 bases and J 4 bases, leaving 12 bases between the germline ends. CDR1 is SGHRS and CDR2 is YFSETQ in the germline V gene. The CDR3 is 13 residues long. The CDR3 loop reads CASSSGSGTEAFF. CDR3 in DNA: TGCGCCAGCAGTTCGGGGTCGGGCACTGAAGCTTTCTTT.

The chain is built from TRBV7-9 and TRBJ2-2; 7 bases line up with TRBD1. The CDR3 is 17 residues long. V shed 4 bases and J 5 bases; nucleotides not matched to a gene: 13. Germline CDR1 is SEHNR and CDR2 is FQNEAQ (reference sequence). The CDR3 protein is CASSSLDRRWGTGELFF. The CDR3 region has the DNA TGTGCCAGCAGCTCCCTGGACAGGAGGTGGGGGACCGGGGAGCTGTTTTTT.

The chain recombines TRBV5-1 with TRBJ2-5; 11 positions agree with TRBD2. The J call is uncertain, as TRBJ2-7 better fits the DNA end. The CDR3 is 16 residues long. Germline loops: CDR1 SGHRS, CDR2 YFSETQ. This CDR3 reads CASSSSSGRTSYEQYF. CDR3 coding DNA: TGCGCCAGCAGCTCGTCTAGCGGGAGGACCTCCTACGAGCAGTACTTC.

This clone was seen only a few times. Here the CDR3 reads CASTSRGNTGELFF. The CDR3 region has the DNA TGTGCCAGCACCTCCAGGGGAAACACCGGGGAGCTGTTTTTT. The V call is TRBV7-9, the J call TRBJ2-2; D possibly corresponds to TRBD1 (6 bases). The germline gives CDR1 SEHNR, CDR2 FQNEAQ (reference sequence). This CDR3 contains 14 residues. V lost 7 bases, J lost 2 bases, and 11 bases lay in between.

Turning to this clone: The junction and the germline gene differ at one end; a read error may be behind it. Other DNA sequences of this sample code for an identical CDR3. The V call is TRBV7-8, the J call TRBJ2-7; TRBD1 might be the D (6 bases). Germline CDR1 reads SGHVS; CDR2 reads FQNEAQ. The CDR3 runs 14 residues. The CDR3: CASSLGAGAYEQYF. The DNA for the CDR3 is TGTGCCAGCAGCTTAGGGGCAGGGGCCTACGAACAGTACTTC.

V usage is TRBV28 and J usage is TRBJ2-3; maybe TRBD2 (6 bases). V was pared by 10 bases and J by 6 bases, with 11 bases between. In germline, CDR1 is MDHEN, CDR2 SYDVKM. CDR3 length: 11 amino acids. The chain's CDR3 is CATRLGDTQYF. In DNA form, the CDR3 reads TGTGCCACCAGACTAGGGGATACGCAGTATTTT.

The chain recombines TRBV5-8 with TRBJ2-2; 7 bases agree with TRBD2. Unmatched junction bases numbered 12, after V lost 6 bases and J lost 4 bases. This CDR3 contains 16 residues. CDR1 is SGHTS, CDR2 YDEGEE, per germline. The CDR3 is CASNSPVASGTGELFF. CDR3 nucleotides: TGTGCCAGCAACTCCCCGGTGGCTAGCGGCACCGGGGAGCTGTTTTTT.

This clone has a handful of counts. This chain connects TRBV2 to TRBJ2-4, with D perhaps matching TRBD1 (6 bases). Trimming cost V 4 bases and J 5 bases, with 9 bases left between them. The CDR3 runs 13 residues. Germline-derived CDR1 and CDR2 are SNHLY and FYNNEI. CDR3 in DNA: TGTGCCAGCAGTGGGACAGAACAAAACATTCAGTACTTC. Its protein product is CASSGTEQNIQYF.

Comments on this clone: An end of the junction differs from the germline gene, which may be a read error. The V call is TRBV4-2, the J call TRBJ1-2; TRBD1 is a possible D gene (5 bases). Germline values: CDR1 LGHNA, CDR2 YNFKEQ. The CDR3 has 15 amino acids. The CDR3 nucleotides read TGTGCCAGCAGCCAAGAGTGGGGCAGTAACTATGACTACACCTTC. This encodes CASSQEWGSNYDYTF.

Only one count was recorded for this clone. V gene TRBV7-2 combines with J gene TRBJ2-1, with 9 bases matching TRBD2. The CDR3 runs to 14 residues. Germline loops: CDR1 SGHTA, CDR2 FQGNSA. V shed 8 bases and J 4 bases; nucleotides not matched to a gene: 6. The CDR3 sequence is CASSGGLAYNEQFF. The CDR3 DNA reads as TGTGCCAGCTCGGGGGGACTAGCTTACAATGAGCAGTTCTTC.

Concerning this clone itself: Mismatch with germline at one junction end may stem from a read error. This CDR3 reads CTSSVNVQGGNGYTF. For the CDR3, the DNA is TGTACCAGCAGCGTAAACGTTCAGGGGGGCAATGGCTACACCTTC. The chain couples TRBV9 to TRBJ1-2; 7 bases map to TRBD1. This CDR3 has 15 amino acids. The germline V gene has CDR1 SGDLS and CDR2 YYNGEE.

A few counts support this clone. The V call is TRBV19, the J call TRBJ1-1; perhaps TRBD1 as D (6 bases). The germline gives CDR1 LNHDA, CDR2 SQIVND (reference sequence). V was pared by 10 bases and J by 1 base, with 13 bases between. The CDR3 covers 13 residues. The CDR3 coding sequence is TGTGCCACTCGGGGCAGGGGGAACACTGAAGCTTTCTTT. Translated: CATRGRGNTEAFF.

The chain combines TRBV19 with TRBJ2-5, with D possibly TRBD2 on 6 matching bases. Germline-derived CDR1 and CDR2 are LNHDA and SQIVND (reference sequence). V was trimmed by 3 bases and J by 7 bases, leaving 15 bases between them. The CDR3 has 14 residues. CDR3 region: CASSIQWAEGTQYF. The CDR3 region has the DNA TGTGCCAGTAGTATTCAATGGGCGGAGGGGACCCAGTACTTC.

This chain joins TRBV10-1 and TRBJ2-7, with 9 nucleotides matching TRBD1. Losses at the gene ends were 6 bases for V and 4 bases for J; bases not matched to a gene: 4. CDR1 WNHNN and CDR2 SYGVQD come from the germline V gene (reference sequence). There are 13 residues in the CDR3. This chain's CDR3 is CASRTGGRYEQYF. In nucleotides, the CDR3 is TGCGCCAGCAGGACAGGGGGAAGGTACGAGCAGTACTTC.